These 2 T cell receptor beta chains share one sample of origin, sequenced in a study of CXCR3-negative and CXCR3-positive naive CD8 T cells. The authors prepared UMI-labeled TRB cDNA libraries by 5' RACE. TCRdb reprocessed the 5' RACE reads; each CDR3 protein has one entry and no DNA is given. This sample's clone table lists about 130,000 distinct CDR3 sequences. Sequencing was carried out using naive CXCR3- CD8+ T cells from blood. Subset indicated: CD45RO-CCR7+CD27+CD95- naive CD8+ T cells lacking CXCR3 (TNR3-). The receptor source for this set is a human donor in good health. Some clones in this sample may be carry-over from other donors' samples.

The genes are TRBV12-3 or TRBV12-4 and TRBJ2-1; TCRdb gives TRBD1 as the D gene, but with no DNA this cannot be confirmed. The CDR3 contains 15 residues. The CDR3: CASSLEGANGNEQFF.

The rearrangement uses TRBV10-3 and TRBJ2-1; the D call from TCRdb, TRBD1, cannot be confirmed without DNA. CDR3 length: 14 amino acids. Germline CDR1 and CDR2: ENHRY and SYGVKD. CDR3 sequence: CAIGPGGTYNEQFF.